The clone carrying this T cell receptor (beta chain) was detected ten times or more. The antigen is not known. The sample comes from a study of read filtering for tumor transcriptome and immune sequencing. Study overall: Patients were approximately 17 male and approximately 14 female, mean age about 65 years, range about 45 to 85. Findings of the study overall: The CD138-negative fraction was mixed bone marrow immune cells, not pure T cells. Even smaller IR-seq throughput identified most shared clonotypes.

From approximately 430 ng of RNA, a library with molecular barcoded alpha/delta and beta/gamma adaptors was made. TCRdb independently ran MiXCR on the reads; one entry per CDR3 protein. The sample carries around 30,000 distinct CDR3 sequences, around a sixth recorded once. V gave up 0 bases and J gave up 8 bases, with 10 bases separating them. The CDR3 is 14 amino acids. Germline V gene data show CDR1 as SGHAT and CDR2 as FQNNGV. This TCR was sampled from a donor over 35 with multiple myeloma. The specimen sequenced was a population of CD138-negative cells sorted from bone marrow. The rearrangement joins TRBV11-2 to TRBJ2-2; D gene unclear. The CDR3 sequence: CASSLDPGRGELFF. CDR3 sequence (DNA): TGTGCCAGCAGCTTAGATCCTGGTAGGGGGGAGCTGTTTTTT.